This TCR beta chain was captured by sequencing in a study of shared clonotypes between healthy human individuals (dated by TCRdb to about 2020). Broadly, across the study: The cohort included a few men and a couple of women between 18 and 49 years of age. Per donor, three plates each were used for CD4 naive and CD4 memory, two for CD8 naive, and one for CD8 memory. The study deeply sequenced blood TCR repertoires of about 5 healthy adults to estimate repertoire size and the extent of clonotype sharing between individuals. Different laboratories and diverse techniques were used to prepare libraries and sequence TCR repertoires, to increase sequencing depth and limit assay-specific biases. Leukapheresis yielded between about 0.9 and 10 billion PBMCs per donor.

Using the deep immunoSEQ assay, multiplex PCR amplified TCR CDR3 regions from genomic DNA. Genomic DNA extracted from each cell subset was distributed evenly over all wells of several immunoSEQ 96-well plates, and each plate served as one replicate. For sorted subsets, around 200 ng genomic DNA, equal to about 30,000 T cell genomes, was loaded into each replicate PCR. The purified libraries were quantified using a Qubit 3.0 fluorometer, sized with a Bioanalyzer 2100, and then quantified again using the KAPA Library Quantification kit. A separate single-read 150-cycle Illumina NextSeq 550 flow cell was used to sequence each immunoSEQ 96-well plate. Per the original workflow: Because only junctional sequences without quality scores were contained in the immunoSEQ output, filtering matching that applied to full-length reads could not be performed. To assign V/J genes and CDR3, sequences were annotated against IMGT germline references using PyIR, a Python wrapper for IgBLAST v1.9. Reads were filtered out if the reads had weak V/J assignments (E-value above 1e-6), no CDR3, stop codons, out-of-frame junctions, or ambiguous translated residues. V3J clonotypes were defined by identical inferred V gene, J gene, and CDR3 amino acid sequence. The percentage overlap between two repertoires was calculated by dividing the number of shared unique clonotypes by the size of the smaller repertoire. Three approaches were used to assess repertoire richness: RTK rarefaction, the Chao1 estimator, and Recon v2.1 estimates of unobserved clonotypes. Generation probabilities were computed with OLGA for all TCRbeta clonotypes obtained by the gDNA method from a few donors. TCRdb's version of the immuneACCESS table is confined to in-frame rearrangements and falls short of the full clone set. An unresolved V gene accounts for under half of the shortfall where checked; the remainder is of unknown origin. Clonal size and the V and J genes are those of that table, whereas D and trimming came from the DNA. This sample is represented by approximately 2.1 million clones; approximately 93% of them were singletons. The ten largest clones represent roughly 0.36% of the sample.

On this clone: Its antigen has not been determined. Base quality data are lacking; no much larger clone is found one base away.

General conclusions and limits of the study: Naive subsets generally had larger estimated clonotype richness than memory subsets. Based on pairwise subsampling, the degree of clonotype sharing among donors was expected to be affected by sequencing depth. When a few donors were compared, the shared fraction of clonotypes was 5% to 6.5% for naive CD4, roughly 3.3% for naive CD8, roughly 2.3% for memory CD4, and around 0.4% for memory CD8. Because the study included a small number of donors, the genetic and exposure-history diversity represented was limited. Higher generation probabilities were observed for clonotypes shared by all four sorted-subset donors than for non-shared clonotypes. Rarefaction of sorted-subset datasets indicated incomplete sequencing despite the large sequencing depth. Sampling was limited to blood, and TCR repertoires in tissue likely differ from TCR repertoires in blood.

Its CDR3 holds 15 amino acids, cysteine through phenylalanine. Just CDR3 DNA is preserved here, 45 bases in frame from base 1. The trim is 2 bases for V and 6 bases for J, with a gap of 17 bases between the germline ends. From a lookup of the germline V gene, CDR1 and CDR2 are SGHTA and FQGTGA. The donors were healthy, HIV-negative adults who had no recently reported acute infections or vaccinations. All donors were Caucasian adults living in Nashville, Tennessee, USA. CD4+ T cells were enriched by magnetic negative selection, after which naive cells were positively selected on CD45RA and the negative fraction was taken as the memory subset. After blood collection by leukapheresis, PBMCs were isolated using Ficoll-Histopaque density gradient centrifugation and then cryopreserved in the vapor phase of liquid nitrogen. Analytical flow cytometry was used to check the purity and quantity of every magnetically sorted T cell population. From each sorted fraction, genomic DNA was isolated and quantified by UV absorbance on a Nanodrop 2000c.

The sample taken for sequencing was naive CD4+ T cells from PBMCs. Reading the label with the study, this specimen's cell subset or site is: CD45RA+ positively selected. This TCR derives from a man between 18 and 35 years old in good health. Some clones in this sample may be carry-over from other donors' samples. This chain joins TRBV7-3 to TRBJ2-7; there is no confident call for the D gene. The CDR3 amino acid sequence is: CASSLVGQASGEQYF. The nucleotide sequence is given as TGTGCCAGCAGCTTAGTAGGGCAGGCTTCCGGCGAGCAGTACTTC.